The next 22 T cell receptor beta chains were all read from a single sample in a study of cytomegalovirus exposure and HLA in healthy donors. This PCR relied on a set of 60 Vbeta primers and 13 Jbeta primers. Method: immunoSEQ multiplex PCR; TCRdb's copy keeps in-frame clones and lacks some. Of tens of thousands of clones in the sample, roughly 70% are singletons; the top ten hold about 22%. Sequencing was done on a sample of PBMCs. The receptors were sampled from a woman aged 45-65 years in good health and CMV-seropositive.

The chain uses TRBV18 and TRBJ1-5; unclear D gene. Germline CDR1 and CDR2: KGHSH and LQKENI. V gave up 2 bases and J gave up 5 bases, with 7 bases separating them. CDR3 length equals 13 residues. Here the CDR3 reads CASSPTFDQPQHF. As DNA, the CDR3 is TGTGCCAGCTCACCAACTTTCGATCAGCCCCAGCATTTT. Variable domain in full (rest from reference TRBV18 and TRBJ1-5): NAGVMQNPRHLVRRRGQEARLRCSPMKGHSHVYWYRQLPEEGLKFMVYLQKENIIDESGMPKERFSAEFPKEGPSILRIQQVVRGDSAAYFCASSPTFDQPQHFGDGTRLSIL.

This clone has just a few counts. The CDR3 DNA reads TGCGCCAGCAGCCAACCTCGACAGGGAACTGCGAGAGGCTACACCTTC. Amino acids: CASSQPRQGTARGYTF. The rearrangement joins TRBV4-1 to TRBJ1-2; TRBD1 aligns across 7 bases. V lost 2 bases to trimming and J lost 8 bases; unmatched junction nucleotides: 14. CDR1 MGHRA and CDR2 YSYEKL come from the germline V gene. The CDR3 runs 16 residues.

The chain links TRBV29-1 to TRBJ2-1; weak D call: TRBD1 (6 bases). Between the trimmed V and J ends, which lost 0 bases and 4 bases, there was a span of 19 bases. The CDR3 contains 17 residues. Germline loops: CDR1 SQVTM, CDR2 ANQGSEA. CDR3: CSVEDPWQGYGYNEQFF. Written as DNA, the CDR3 is TGCAGCGTTGAAGATCCATGGCAGGGGTACGGTTACAATGAGCAGTTCTTC.

The rearrangement uses TRBV29-1 and TRBJ2-5; D is unclear. CDR3 length equals 11 residues. The V gene lost 3 bases and the J gene lost 5 bases, with 7 bases spanning the gap. Per germline, CDR1 SQVTM and CDR2 ANQGSEA. The DNA for the CDR3 is TGCAGCGTTGACGGAGCTGAGACCCAGTACTTC. Translating gives CSVDGAETQYF. The full variable domain, rest sourced from reference TRBV29-1 and TRBJ2-5, is SAVISQKPSRDICQRGTSLTIQCQVDSQVTMMFWYRQQPGQSLTLIATANQGSEATYESGFVIDKFPISRPNLTFSTLTVSNMSPEDSSIYLCSVDGAETQYFGPGTRLLVL.

The V gene is TRBV25-1, the J gene TRBJ2-3; 9 bases agree with TRBD2. The CDR3 is 14 amino acids. Germline CDR1 is MGHDK and CDR2 is SYGVNS. J gave up 7 bases and V 2 bases, and 4 bases lay outside the gene matches. DNA for the CDR3: TGTGCCAGCAGTGAACGGGGGACTAGCTATACGCAGTATTTT. This encodes CASSERGTSYTQYF.

The chain links TRBV2 to TRBJ1-6; 12 nucleotides match TRBD1. The germline V gene has CDR1 SNHLY and CDR2 FYNNEI. This CDR3 region has 14 residues. Trimming took 8 bases from V and 10 from J; bases not matched to a gene: 6. CDR3 loop: CASQGTGGRSPLHF. In DNA, the CDR3 is TGTGCCAGCCAAGGGACAGGGGGCAGATCACCCCTCCACTTT.

V is TRBV9 and J is TRBJ1-5; D might be TRBD1 (5 bases). CDR3 length: 15 amino acids. V lost 4 bases, J lost 0 bases, and 11 bases lay in between. The germline gives CDR1 SGDLS, CDR2 YYNGEE. The CDR3 sequence: CASSPGGNSNQPQHF. The DNA for the CDR3 is TGTGCCAGCAGCCCGGGGGGTAATAGCAATCAGCCCCAGCATTTT.

The sample holds one count of this clone. The chain carries TRBV7-3 and TRBJ1-1, with a weak D call TRBD1 (5 bases). The CDR3 sequence is 15 residues long. V lost 5 bases, J lost 2 bases, and 15 bases lay in between. Germline V lookup: CDR1 SGHTA, CDR2 FQGTGA. As DNA, the CDR3 is TGTGCCAGCAGCACCAGCGGGGGGATTAACACTGAAGCTTTCTTT. This sequence encodes CASSTSGGINTEAFF.

The chain carries TRBV6-4 and TRBJ2-1; 10 bases map to TRBD1. V shed 5 bases, J shed 9 bases, and the junction held 10 bases outside the gene matches. This CDR3 has 15 amino acids. The germline V gene has CDR1 MRHNA and CDR2 SNTAGT. In DNA form, the CDR3 reads TGTGCCAGCAGTTCCCCGGGACAGGGGTCCAGTGAGCAGTTCTTC. Amino acid sequence: CASSSPGQGSSEQFF.

V and J are TRBV27 and TRBJ1-1; no definite D call. The germline CDR1 and CDR2 sequences are MNHEY and SMNVEV (reference sequence). This CDR3 contains 15 residues. V dropped 0 bases and J dropped 1 base, with 9 bases sitting between them. The CDR3 reads CASSLSAGRNTEAFF. For the CDR3, the DNA is TGTGCCAGCAGTTTATCGGCGGGCAGGAACACTGAAGCTTTCTTT.

The chain combines TRBV7-3 with TRBJ1-2, with 8 bases that match TRBD1. Trimming cost V 1 base and J 8 bases; bases outside gene matches: 3. Germline V gene lookup returns CDR1 SGHTA and CDR2 FQGTGA. This CDR3 region has 13 residues. The DNA of the CDR3 is TGTGCCAGCAGCTTAAGTCAGGGGGCGGGCTACACCTTC. Residues: CASSLSQGAGYTF. The full variable domain, rest sourced from reference TRBV7-3 and TRBJ1-2, is GAGVSQTPSNKVTEKGKYVELRCDPISGHTALYWYRQSLGQGPEFLIYFQGTGAADDSGLPNDRFFAVRPEGSVSTLKIQRTERGDSAVYLCASSLSQGAGYTFGSGTRLTVV.

The V gene is TRBV29-1, the J gene TRBJ2-7, with 7 positions matching TRBD1. The V gene's germline CDR1 is SQVTM and CDR2 ANQGSEA. The CDR3 consists of 13 residues. V was clipped by 3 bases and J by 6 bases; unmatched bases: 8. CDR3 sequence reads: CSVDPGGRAEQYF. DNA of the CDR3: TGCAGCGTTGACCCAGGGGGTCGGGCCGAGCAGTACTTC.

For the CDR3, the DNA is TGTGCCAGTAGTATAAGGCTAGCGGGGGGGCCTGGCACAGATACGCAGTATTTT. This encodes CASSIRLAGGPGTDTQYF. V usage is TRBV19 and J usage is TRBJ2-3, with 12 bases fitting TRBD2. The CDR3 is 18 amino acids. Trimming took 2 bases from V and 1 from J; bases not matched to a gene: 7. Looked up from germline, CDR1 is LNHDA and CDR2 is SQIVND (reference sequence).

The gene calls are TRBV6-5 and TRBJ1-1; tentative D call: TRBD1 (5 bases). With 2 bases removed from V and 10 bases from J, the gap between germline ends came to 11 bases. Germline V gene data show CDR1 as MNHEY and CDR2 as SVGAGI. The CDR3 has 12 amino acids. CDR3 nucleotide sequence: TGTGCCAGCAGTTACGTCGGGGGGGGAGCTTTCTTT. Translated, it gives CASSYVGGGAFF.

The CDR3 sequence is CASSLDAGFTDTQYF. The CDR3 DNA is TGTGCCAGCAGCTTAGATGCAGGGTTCACAGATACGCAGTATTTT. This rearrangement joins TRBV11-2 to TRBJ2-3; the D gene is possibly TRBD1 (5 bases). This CDR3 comprises 15 residues. The germline V and J ends were trimmed by 0 bases and 2 bases, with 9 bases remaining between them. The germline V gene encodes CDR1 SGHAT and CDR2 FQNNGV.

This clone was picked up a small number of times. This chain joins TRBV7-8 and TRBJ2-7; 9 bases are a match to TRBD2. The germline V gene encodes CDR1 SGHVS and CDR2 FQNEAQ. The CDR3 consists of 16 residues. J lost 7 bases, V lost 2 bases, and 12 bases had no gene match. CDR3 amino acids: CASSLFGGGAGWEQYF. For the CDR3, the DNA is TGTGCCAGCAGCTTATTCGGCGGGGGGGCCGGATGGGAGCAGTACTTC.

The V gene is TRBV7-9, the J gene TRBJ2-1, with no clear D. The CDR3 is 13 residues long. CDR1 and CDR2 (germline): SEHNR, FQNEAQ (reference sequence). The V gene lost 7 bases and the J gene lost 0 bases, with 7 bases spanning the gap. The CDR3 DNA follows: TGTGCCAGCATCCCGAGCTCCTACAATGAGCAGTTCTTC. Its translation is CASIPSSYNEQFF.

The gene calls are TRBV5-1 and TRBJ2-6; 8 bases fit TRBD1. Germline trimming cut 7 bases from V and 4 bases from J; bases unmatched to any gene: 7. This CDR3 is built from 15 residues. Germline V gene sequence: CDR1 SGHRS, CDR2 YFSETQ. DNA for the CDR3: TGCGCCAGCTGGACAGGGTACGCAGGGGCCAACGTCCTGACTTTC. As protein: CASWTGYAGANVLTF.

The chain uses TRBV5-6 and TRBJ2-3, with TRBD2 matching over 8 bases. V was clipped by 3 bases and J by 0 bases; unmatched bases: 6. Germline lookup yields CDR1 SGHDT and CDR2 YYEEEE. The CDR3 contains 16 residues. Written as DNA, the CDR3 is TGTGCCAGCAGCTCCAGACTAGCGTCTAGCACAGATACGCAGTATTTT. It translates to CASSSRLASSTDTQYF.

The chain is built from TRBV5-1 and TRBJ2-6; 8 bases agree with TRBD2. Germline-derived CDR1 and CDR2 are SGHRS and YFSETQ. The CDR3 runs 18 residues. After removal of 4 bases from V and 1 base from J, the junction contained 10 bases not matched to a gene. The chain's CDR3 is CASSHHPRGGSGANVLTF. For the CDR3, the DNA is TGCGCCAGCAGCCATCACCCCCGGGGGGGGTCTGGGGCCAACGTCCTGACTTTC.

The gene calls are TRBV10-3 and TRBJ2-1; possibly TRBD1 for D (6 bases). The CDR3 consists of 13 residues. The germline V gene encodes CDR1 ENHRY and CDR2 SYGVKD. V shed 8 bases and J shed 7 bases, with 15 bases lying between them. CDR3: CAIDRTGLNEQFF. CDR3 nucleotides: TGTGCCATCGACAGGACCGGTTTGAATGAGCAGTTCTTC.

The genes are TRBV7-8 and TRBJ2-7; 8 positions agree with TRBD1. CDR3 length: 16 residues. Germline lookup yields CDR1 SGHVS and CDR2 FQNEAQ. The trim removed 1 base at V and 8 bases at J, leaving 13 bases unmatched. Written as DNA, the CDR3 is TGTGCCAGCAGCTTAGACAGGGGGGAGTATACGACGAAGCAGTACTTC. Its protein is CASSLDRGEYTTKQYF. Full variable domain (outside the CDR3, taken from reference TRBV7-8 and TRBJ2-7): GAGVSQSPRYKVAKRGQDVALRCDPISGHVSLFWYQQALGQGPEFLTYFQNEAQLDKSGLPSDRFFAERPEGSVSTLKIQRTQQEDSAVYLCASSLDRGEYTTKQYFGPGTRLTVT.